What follows is one T cell receptor (beta chain) and its context. This specimen belongs to a study of CD8+ T cells in alopecia areata. Study information: Treated patients were dosed with oral tofacitinib, taking 5 to 10 mg twice daily. After 6 to 18 months of tofacitinib, follow-up continued 6 months off drug.

Alopecia areata patients had lesional scalp punch biopsies and peripheral blood taken from them. Sorting of PBMCs yielded the CD4+ and CD8+ T cells. This CDR3 is 13 amino acids long. V was pared by 0 bases and J by 6 bases, with 11 bases between. From germline, CDR1 is SQVTM and CDR2 ANQGSEA. Extracted from the samples, RNA was reverse transcribed into cDNA to serve as the sequencing template. Clones were sequenced by immunoSEQ multiplex PCR, and TCRdb holds only the in-frame ones, with some missing. This table has 150,000 to 160,000 clones, 45% to 55% appearing once. This specimen was CD8+ T cells sorted from blood, taken at week 0. This TCR came from a human donor with alopecia areata. V usage is TRBV29-1 and J usage is TRBJ1-2; the D is unclear. The CDR3 here is CSVEDRQADGYTF. The CDR3 bases are TGCAGCGTTGAAGATCGGCAGGCGGATGGCTACACCTTC.